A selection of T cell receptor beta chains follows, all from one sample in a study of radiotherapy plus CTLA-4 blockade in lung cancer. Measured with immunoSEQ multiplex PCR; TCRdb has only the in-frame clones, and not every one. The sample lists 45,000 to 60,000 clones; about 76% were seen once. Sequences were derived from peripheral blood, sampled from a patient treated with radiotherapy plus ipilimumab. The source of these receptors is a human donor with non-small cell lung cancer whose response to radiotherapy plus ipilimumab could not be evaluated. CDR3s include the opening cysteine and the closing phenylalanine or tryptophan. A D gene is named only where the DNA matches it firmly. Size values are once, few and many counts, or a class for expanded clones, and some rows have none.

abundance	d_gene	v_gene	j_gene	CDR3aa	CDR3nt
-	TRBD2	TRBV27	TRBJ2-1	CASSLRTSGGSNEQFF	TGTGCCAGCAGTTTACGGACTAGCGGGGGGTCCAATGAGCAGTTCTTC
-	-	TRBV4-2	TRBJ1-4	CASSQQGQGGGEKLFF	TGTGCCAGCAGCCAGCAAGGGCAGGGTGGTGGTGAAAAACTGTTTTTT
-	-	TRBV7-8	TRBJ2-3	CATERGTDTQYF	TGTGCGACCGAGAGGGGCACAGATACGCAGTATTTT
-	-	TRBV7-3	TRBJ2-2	CASKMGGALLAGELFF	TGTGCCAGCAAAATGGGGGGGGCGCTTTTAGCCGGGGAGCTGTTTTTT
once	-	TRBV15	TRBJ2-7	CATARQATYEQYF	TGTGCCACCGCCCGACAGGCGACCTACGAGCAGTACTTC
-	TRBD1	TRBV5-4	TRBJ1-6	CASSLGTGDYSPLHF	TGTGCCAGCAGCTTGGGGACAGGGGATTATTCACCCCTCCACTTT
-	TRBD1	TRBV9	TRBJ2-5	CASSTGTGLVETQYF	TGTGCCAGCAGCACGGGGACAGGGCTGGTGGAGACCCAGTACTTC
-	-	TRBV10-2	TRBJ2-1	CASSEYEWAAPRNEQFF	TGCGCCAGCAGTGAGTACGAGTGGGCCGCCCCCCGCAATGAGCAGTTCTTC
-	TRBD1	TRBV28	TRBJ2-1	CASSPPGQGLNEQFF	TGTGCCAGCAGTCCCCCGGGACAGGGTTTAAATGAGCAGTTCTTC
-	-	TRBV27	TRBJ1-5	CASSLYYAETGGNQPQHF	TGTGCCAGCAGTCTATATTACGCCGAGACAGGCGGCAATCAGCCCCAGCATTTT
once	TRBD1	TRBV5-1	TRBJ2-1	CASSEWDSNNEQFF	TGCGCCAGCAGCGAATGGGACAGTAATAATGAGCAGTTCTTC
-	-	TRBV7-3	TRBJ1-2	CASSLTGGTHGYTF	TGTGCCAGCAGCTTAACTGGGGGGACCCATGGCTACACCTTC
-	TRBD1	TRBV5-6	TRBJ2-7	CASSSGQGISYEQYF	TGTGCCAGCAGCTCCGGACAGGGGATCTCCTACGAGCAGTACTTC
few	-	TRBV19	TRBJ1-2	CASSIGGNYGYTF	TGTGCCAGTAGTATTGGAGGGAACTATGGCTACACCTTC
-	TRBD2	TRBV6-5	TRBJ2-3	CASTEMLAGTDTQYF	TGTGCCAGCACCGAGATGTTAGCGGGGACAGATACGCAGTATTTT
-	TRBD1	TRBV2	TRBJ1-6	CASIYGTGGGNSPLHF	TGTGCCAGCATCTACGGGACAGGGGGCGGAAATTCACCCCTCCACTTT
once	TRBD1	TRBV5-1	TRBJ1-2	CASSIGQVPISYGYTF	TGCGCCAGCAGCATCGGACAGGTGCCTATTTCCTATGGCTACACCTTC
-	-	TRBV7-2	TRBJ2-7	CASSFKAGLNYEQYF	TGTGCCAGCAGCTTCAAAGCGGGTTTAAACTACGAGCAGTACTTC
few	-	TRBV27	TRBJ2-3	CASSPTSTDTQYF	TGTGCCAGCAGTCCAACTAGCACAGATACGCAGTATTTT
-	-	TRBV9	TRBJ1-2	CASSVEVAGAQGYTF	TGTGCCAGCAGCGTAGAGGTGGCGGGGGCGCAGGGCTACACCTTC
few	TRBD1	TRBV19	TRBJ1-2	CASSARDRGHYGYTF	TGTGCCAGTAGTGCCCGGGACAGGGGGCACTATGGCTACACCTTC
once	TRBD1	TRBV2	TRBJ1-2	CASSQQGGYTF	TGTGCCAGCAGTCAACAGGGGGGCTACACCTTC
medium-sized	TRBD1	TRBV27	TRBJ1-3	CASRNQGDPGNTIYF	TGTGCCAGCAGGAATCAGGGGGATCCTGGAAACACCATATATTTT
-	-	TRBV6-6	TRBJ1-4	CASRGGNEKLFF	TGTGCCAGCCGAGGCGGTAATGAAAAACTGTTTTTT
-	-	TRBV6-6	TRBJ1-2	CASSSGLPSYTF	TGTGCCAGCAGTTCGGGACTTCCAAGCTACACCTTC